These T cell receptor beta chains were read from a single sample in a study of T cell repertoires in cytomegalovirus infection. TCRdb ran MiXCR on the reads and lists one entry per CDR3 protein. Here the sample spans about 150,000 distinct CDR3 sequences, about a quarter being singletons. The sample consisted of PBMCs. The receptors were sampled from a human donor in good health (CMV status not recorded). Some clones in this sample may be carry-over from other donors' samples. CDR3s include the opening cysteine and the closing phenylalanine or tryptophan. D genes are given only for firm matches. Some rows mark clone size as missing; the rest say once, few, many or name a class of expanded clone.

.	TRBV12-3/TRBV12-4	.	TRBJ1-3	TGTGCCAGCAGTCCGGGGTTTAGCTCTGGAAACACCATATATTTT	CASSPGFSSGNTIYF
.	TRBV11-1	TRBD2	TRBJ2-1	TGTGCCAGCAGCCCACCGTTGAGCGGGATGCTCAATGAGCAGTTCTTC	CASSPPLSGMLNEQFF
.	TRBV6-6	TRBD1	TRBJ2-7	TGTGCCAGCAGTTACAGGACAGGCTACGAGCAGTACTTC	CASSYRTGYEQYF
.	TRBV28	TRBD2	TRBJ2-5	TGTGCCAGCAGTTTAAAACTAGCGGCCACTTTTCAAGAGACCCAGTACTTC	CASSLKLAATFQETQYF
.	TRBV29-1	TRBD2	TRBJ2-1	TGCAGCGTCCCGGGACTAGCGGGATCTAATGAGCAGTTCTTC	CSVPGLAGSNEQFF
few	TRBV7-2	TRBD1	TRBJ2-7	TGTGCCAGCAGCTCCCGGACAGGGAATTATTACTCCTACGAGCAGTACTTC	CASSSRTGNYYSYEQYF
many	TRBV7-2	.	TRBJ1-1	TGTGCCAGCAGCTTAGGTTGGAGACAGGAGTCTTTCTTT	CASSLGWRQESFF
few	TRBV11-2	TRBD1	TRBJ2-7	TGTGCCAGCAGCTTAGGCACTACCTCGACAGGGGGCGAGCAGTACTTC	CASSLGTTSTGGEQYF
.	TRBV20-1	TRBD2	TRBJ2-7	TGCAGTGCTACCCCCAGAGCGGGGGTCAACGAGCAGTACTTC	CSATPRAGVNEQYF
.	TRBV10-3	TRBD1	TRBJ1-1	TGTGCCACCCGGGACAGGGGTTTGAACACTGAAGCTTTCTTT	CATRDRGLNTEAFF
many	TRBV7-6	.	TRBJ1-6	TGTGCCAGCAGCAGTGGGACGCATCCGGGCTCCTATAATTCACCCCTCCACTTT	CASSSGTHPGSYNSPLHF
many	TRBV6-1	TRBD1	TRBJ1-1	TGTGCCAGCAGCCAGATGGGACAGGGGAACACTGAAGCTTTCTTT	CASSQMGQGNTEAFF
few	TRBV29-1	.	TRBJ1-1	TGCAGCGTTGAGTCGGTAGGCACTGAAGCTTTCTTT	CSVESVGTEAFF
.	TRBV19	.	TRBJ2-1	TGTGCCAGTAGTATCCCGCCAGGGTACAATGAGCAGTTCTTC	CASSIPPGYNEQFF
few	TRBV7-3	TRBD1	TRBJ2-7	TGTGCCAGCAGCTTATCCGGGACAGGGTACGAGCAGTACTTC	CASSLSGTGYEQYF
.	TRBV24-1	.	TRBJ2-7	TGTGCCACCAGTGCGAATGGCTGGGACGAGCAGTACTTC	CATSANGWDEQYF
few	TRBV6-1	.	TRBJ2-6	TGTGCCAGCAGCACTTACTCGCCCTCTGGGGCCAACGTCCTGACTTTC	CASSTYSPSGANVLTF
.	TRBV6-5	.	TRBJ1-6	TGTGCCAGCAGTTACTCGACTCCGGGTTCACCCCTCCACTTT	CASSYSTPGSPLHF
.	TRBV5-4	TRBD2	TRBJ2-1	TGTGCCAGCAGCTGGGCTAGCGGGAGAATCGGGGCCTACAATGAGCAGTTCTTC	CASSWASGRIGAYNEQFF
few	TRBV4-1	.	TRBJ2-3	TGCGCCAGCAGCCAGGCACAGGGAGGCACAGATACGCAGTATTTT	CASSQAQGGTDTQYF
many	TRBV7-9	.	TRBJ1-1	TGTGCCAGCAGCCTCGAGGCACCTCATGAAGCTTTCTTT	CASSLEAPHEAFF
.	TRBV20-1	TRBD1	TRBJ2-7	TGCAGTGCTAGATCGGGGCACGACAGGGTCTCGGACTACGAGCAGTACTTC	CSARSGHDRVSDYEQYF
.	TRBV28	TRBD2	TRBJ2-7	TGTGCCAGCAGTAAAGCGGGAGGGTCCTACGAGCAGTACTTC	CASSKAGGSYEQYF
.	TRBV12-3/TRBV12-4	.	TRBJ2-2	TGTGCCAGCAGTTTAATTCCCGATGTCACCGGGGAGCTGTTTTTT	CASSLIPDVTGELFF
once	TRBV19	.	TRBJ1-1	TGTGCCAGTAGTTCCCCTCGGGGGGGAGAGGGAAACACTGAAGCTTTCTTT	CASSSPRGGEGNTEAFF
.	TRBV4-1	.	TRBJ2-7	TGCGCCAGCAGCCAAGAGGCCGACCCCTCCTACGAGCAGTACTTC	CASSQEADPSYEQYF
few	TRBV7-2	.	TRBJ1-4	TGTGCCAGCAGCTTAGCGGGACGTAATGAAAAACTGTTTTTT	CASSLAGRNEKLFF
many	TRBV7-2	TRBD1	TRBJ2-1	TGTGCCAGCAGCCCGGGACAGCCTTGGAATGAGCAGTTCTTC	CASSPGQPWNEQFF
.	TRBV27	TRBD2	TRBJ2-1	TGTGCCAGCAGTTTCATGGCGGGGGGTGAGCAGTTCTTC	CASSFMAGGEQFF
many	TRBV7-2	TRBD1	TRBJ2-7	TGTGCCAGCAGCTTCGGGGACAGGGGGTACTACGAGCAGTACTTC	CASSFGDRGYYEQYF
few	TRBV6-5	.	TRBJ1-6	TGTGCCAGCAAACCACAGGGACGGTCACCCCTCCACTTT	CASKPQGRSPLHF
.	TRBV28	.	TRBJ1-1	TGTGCCAGCAGTTTCGGCAGGCGTATGAACACTGAATCTTTCTTT	CASSFGRRMNTESFF
.	TRBV4-1	.	TRBJ1-4	TGCGCCAGCAGCCAATGGCGGGGTGAAAAACTGTTTTTT	CASSQWRGEKLFF
.	TRBV13	.	TRBJ1-1	TGCGCCAGCAGCTCCGGGGGGGGTGGTGCGGCGATGAACACTGAAGCTTTCTTT	CASSSGGGGAAMNTEAFF
many	TRBV5-6	TRBD1	TRBJ2-3	TGTGCCAGCAGCCAAAGGACAGGGGGCACAGATACGCAGTATTTT	CASSQRTGGTDTQYF
many	TRBV11-2	.	TRBJ2-7	TGTGCCAGCAGAGGAGGGTACGAGCAGTACTTC	CASRGGYEQYF
few	TRBV28	TRBD2	TRBJ2-3	TGTGCCAGCAGACGGGGACTAGGCGCAGATACGCAGTATTTT	CASRRGLGADTQYF
few	TRBV4-1	.	TRBJ1-2	TGCGCCAGCAGTTCGTGGGGGAGGGGTGGCTACACCTTC	CASSSWGRGGYTF
.	TRBV3-1	.	TRBJ1-1	TGTGCCAGCAGCCAACGGGCCGAAGCTTTCTTT	CASSQRAEAFF
few	TRBV6-5	.	TRBJ2-7	TGTGCCAGCAGTTATACTTCAGGCCCCTACGAGCAGTACTTC	CASSYTSGPYEQYF
.	TRBV2	.	TRBJ1-1	TGTGCCAGCAGCACCAAGGGGAACACTGAAGCTTTCTTT	CASSTKGNTEAFF
.	TRBV7-3	.	TRBJ2-3	TGTGCCAGCAGCCGACTAACCACAGATACGCAGTATTTT	CASSRLTTDTQYF
.	TRBV9	TRBD1	TRBJ2-3	TGTGCCAGCAGCGTAGAAGGACAGGTCACAGATACGCAGTATTTT	CASSVEGQVTDTQYF
few	TRBV7-4	.	TRBJ2-1	TGTGCCAGCAGCTTAGCCTCGTTGAACAATGAGCAGTTCTTC	CASSLASLNNEQFF
many	TRBV28	TRBD2	TRBJ2-1	TGTGCCAGCAGTTTCCCCGGTAGCGGGAGGGCCGGCTCCTACAATGAGCAGTTCTTC	CASSFPGSGRAGSYNEQFF
few	TRBV7-9	.	TRBJ1-1	TGTGCCAGCAGCTTCGATGGAGTGACCTCCGGAGGAGCTTTCTTT	CASSFDGVTSGGAFF
.	TRBV5-1	TRBD2	TRBJ2-7	TGCGCCAGCAGCTTGTCGGTTAGCGGGGTGAAACTTGAGCAGTACTTC	CASSLSVSGVKLEQYF
many	TRBV28	.	TRBJ2-1	TGTGCCAGCTCTCAGTCGGGACCCTCCTACAATGAGCAGTTCTTC	CASSQSGPSYNEQFF
few	TRBV5-1	TRBD2	TRBJ2-1	TGCGCCAGCAGCTTAAAACGACTAGCGGGAGCAGTTGACAATGAGCAGTTCTTC	CASSLKRLAGAVDNEQFF
.	TRBV11-2	TRBD2	TRBJ2-5	TGTGCCAGCAGCTTAGGTAGGCGGGGGGGGGGGACCCAGTACTTC	CASSLGRRGGGTQYF